Below are 19 T cell receptor beta chains sequenced from a single sample in a study of blood T cell repertoires in COVID-19. TCRdb's copy holds only in-frame clones and misses some; the assay was immunoSEQ multiplex PCR. The table shows some 100,000 clones, with roughly 80% occurring only once. The sample consisted of peripheral blood. These receptors were obtained from a man aged 70-80 years with acute or convalescent COVID-19.

This clone was detected only a few times. This sequence joins TRBV28 and TRBJ1-2; 7 nucleotides agree with TRBD1. With V trimmed by 5 bases and J by 8 bases, 11 bases remained unmatched. Germline values: CDR1 MDHEN, CDR2 SYDVKM. The CDR3 has 14 residues. The CDR3 nucleotides read TGTGCCAGCAGTCCCCTTGGACAGGCGGGGGGCTACACCTTC. Amino acid sequence: CASSPLGQAGGYTF.

The chain uses TRBV27 and TRBJ1-6; tentative D call: TRBD1 (6 bases). V shed 5 bases and J shed 8 bases, with 16 bases lying between them. CDR1 MNHEY and CDR2 SMNVEV come from the germline V gene (reference sequence). There are 15 residues in the CDR3. In DNA form, the CDR3 reads TGTGCCAGCAGTCCCTCAAAGACAGGTGATTCACCCCTCCACTTT. Translating it yields CASSPSKTGDSPLHF.

The chain joins TRBV4-2 to TRBJ1-6; perhaps TRBD1 as D (6 bases). Trimming left V 0 bases short and J 2 bases short, with 8 bases between. This CDR3 is built from 16 residues. Per the germline V gene, CDR1 is LGHNA and CDR2 is YNFKEQ. In DNA form, the CDR3 reads TGTGCCAGCAGCCAAGATAAGGGGGCCTATAATTCACCCCTCCACTTT. Protein product: CASSQDKGAYNSPLHF.

The chain employs TRBV29-1 and TRBJ2-3; 14 bases are shared with TRBD2. The germline V gene has CDR1 SQVTM and CDR2 ANQGSEA. The CDR3 consists of 18 residues. V lost 2 bases, J lost 4 bases, and 11 bases stayed unmatched. This chain's CDR3 is CSVEWPETSGRAPDTQYF. The CDR3 region has the DNA TGCAGCGTTGAATGGCCCGAGACTAGCGGGAGGGCCCCAGATACGCAGTATTTT.

The chain employs TRBV3-1 (or the pseudogene TRBV3-2) and TRBJ1-1; tentative D call: TRBD1 (5 bases). CDR1 and CDR2 (germline): LGHDT, YNNKEL (reference sequence). V lost 1 base, J lost 5 bases, and 11 bases lay in between. There are 14 residues in the CDR3. CDR3 sequence reads: CASSQAGGGTEAFF. CDR3 DNA sequence: TGTGCCAGCAGCCAAGCCGGGGGTGGGACTGAAGCTTTCTTT.

The chain employs TRBV9 and TRBJ1-6; maybe TRBD1 (5 bases). This CDR3 region has 15 residues. Germline CDR1 and CDR2: SGDLS and YYNGEE. Deletions cut 0 bases from V and 6 bases from J, with 10 bases between. The CDR3 protein is CASSVEGLPNSPLHF. The CDR3 DNA is TGTGCCAGCAGCGTAGAGGGGCTGCCTAATTCACCCCTCCACTTT.

This chain connects TRBV7-9 to TRBJ2-1, with D perhaps TRBD2 (6 bases). From germline, CDR1 is SEHNR and CDR2 FQNEAQ (reference sequence). There are 16 residues in the CDR3. V was shortened by 1 base and J by 4 bases, with 14 bases between the two germline ends. CDR3 DNA: TGTGCCAGCAGCTTAGGGGGCGGGGAAATGTACAATGAGCAGTTCTTC. This gives the protein CASSLGGGEMYNEQFF.

The CDR3 region is CARSLVFGTRGLREKLFF. The CDR3 DNA sequence: TGTGCCAGAAGCTTGGTTTTTGGGACCAGGGGGTTGCGTGAAAAACTGTTTTTT. The chain links TRBV5-3 to TRBJ1-4; 7 nucleotides align to TRBD1. TRBV5-3 is labeled an ORF, and its function is uncertain. Losses at the gene ends were 0 bases for V and 7 bases for J; bases not matched to a gene: 15. There are 18 residues in the CDR3.

CDR3 coding DNA: TGTGCCACCAGCAGAGCCCACAGAACCCTCACCTCTGAAGCTTTCTTT. As protein: CATSRAHRTLTSEAFF. The rearrangement uses TRBV15 and TRBJ1-1; D gene unclear. Germline CDR1 and CDR2: LNHNV and YYDKDF (reference sequence). Deletions cut 1 base from V and 6 bases from J, with 18 bases between. This CDR3 contains 16 residues.

The chain uses TRBV4-3 and TRBJ1-4; 10 nucleotides match TRBD1. Unmatched junction bases numbered 5, after V lost 5 bases and J lost 8 bases. Germline V CDR1 and CDR2: LGHNA, YSLEER. The CDR3 has 14 residues. The CDR3 DNA sequence: TGCGCCAGCAGCAAAGGGACAGGGGACGAAAAACTGTTTTTT. This codes for CASSKGTGDEKLFF.

This rearrangement joins TRBV18 to TRBJ2-3; the D gene is possibly TRBD2 (6 bases). V was clipped by 3 bases and J by 4 bases, with 14 bases between them. Germline-derived CDR1 and CDR2 are KGHSH and LQKENI. The CDR3 consists of 15 residues. CDR3 DNA: TGTGCCAGCTCACCTAGCGGTTCCGGCCCAGATACGCAGTATTTT. This codes for CASSPSGSGPDTQYF. The whole variable domain, remainder taken from reference TRBV18 and TRBJ2-3, is NAGVMQNPRHLVRRRGQEARLRCSPMKGHSHVYWYRQLPEEGLKFMVYLQKENIIDESGMPKERFSAEFPKEGPSILRIQQVVRGDSAAYFCASSPSGSGPDTQYFGPGTRLTVL.

This chain joins TRBV5-1 and TRBJ1-1; possible D gene TRBD1, 5 bases. Trimming removed 2 bases at V and 7 bases at J, with 15 bases between. The V gene's germline CDR1 is SGHRS and CDR2 YFSETQ. The CDR3 is 14 residues long. Here the CDR3 DNA reads TGCGCCAGCAGCTTTGCCGACAGAAATGGTGAAGCTTTCTTT. This encodes CASSFADRNGEAFF.

The V gene is TRBV30, the J gene TRBJ2-3; D might be TRBD2 (6 bases). CDR3 length equals 13 residues. The ends were cut back, 8 bases at V and 0 bases at J, with 12 bases in the middle. Per germline, CDR1 GTSNPN and CDR2 SVGIG (reference sequence). The CDR3: CAGGSLSTDTQYF. The CDR3 DNA reads TGTGCCGGGGGGTCCCTTAGCACAGATACGCAGTATTTT.

The chain joins TRBV7-2 to TRBJ2-3, with unresolved D. CDR1 is SGHTA and CDR2 is FQGNSA in the germline V gene. The germline V and J ends were trimmed by 5 bases and 6 bases, with 15 bases remaining between them. CDR3 length: 14 amino acids. CDR3 residues: CASSPSWSADTQYF. The CDR3, as DNA: TGTGCCAGCAGCCCTTCCTGGTCTGCGGATACGCAGTATTTT.

The CDR3 nucleotides are TGCGCCAGCAGCCAAGATCCGGGGAACCAAGAGACCCAGTACTTC. It yields the protein CASSQDPGNQETQYF. The rearrangement links TRBV4-1 to TRBJ2-5, with D perhaps matching TRBD2 (5 bases). CDR3 length equals 15 residues. Per germline, CDR1 MGHRA and CDR2 YSYEKL. Trimming cost V 0 bases and J 0 bases, with 8 bases left between them.

V and J are TRBV19 and TRBJ2-2; tentative D call: TRBD1 (6 bases). V lost 4 bases and J lost 4, with 10 bases in between. CDR3 length equals 14 residues. CDR1 LNHDA and CDR2 SQIVND come from the germline V gene (reference sequence). The CDR3 coding sequence is TGTGCCAGTAGTAGGGACACCTTCACCGGGGAGCTGTTTTTT. Translation gives CASSRDTFTGELFF.

The V call is TRBV13, the J call TRBJ2-1; D uncertain. Between the trimmed V and J ends, which lost 0 bases and 5 bases, there was a span of 5 bases. The CDR3 extends over 13 amino acids. CDR1 is PRHDT, CDR2 FYEKMQ, per germline (reference sequence). CDR3 in DNA: TGTGCCAGCAGCTTAGGCAGTAACAATGAGCAGTTCTTC. Its translation: CASSLGSNNEQFF.

This clone occurred a few times. The rearrangement joins TRBV23-1 to TRBJ2-7; TRBD1 matches at 7 bases. TRBV23-1 is treated as an ORF (open reading frame) with a function not yet certain. The CDR3 runs to 15 residues. Trimming removed 3 bases from V and 1 base from J; junction bases left unmatched: 6. CDR3: CASSHPGQRSYEQYF. The CDR3 nucleotides read TGCGCCAGCAGTCATCCGGGACAGCGATCCTACGAGCAGTACTTC.

J is TRBJ1-6 and V is TRBV28, with 7 nucleotides matching TRBD1. Germline CDR1 and CDR2: MDHEN and SYDVKM. J lost 10 bases, V lost 7 bases, and 13 bases had no gene match. There are 15 residues in the CDR3. The CDR3 protein is CASTSPGGSGSPLHF. CDR3 DNA: TGTGCCAGCACCTCTCCAGGGGGGTCGGGGTCACCCCTCCACTTT.